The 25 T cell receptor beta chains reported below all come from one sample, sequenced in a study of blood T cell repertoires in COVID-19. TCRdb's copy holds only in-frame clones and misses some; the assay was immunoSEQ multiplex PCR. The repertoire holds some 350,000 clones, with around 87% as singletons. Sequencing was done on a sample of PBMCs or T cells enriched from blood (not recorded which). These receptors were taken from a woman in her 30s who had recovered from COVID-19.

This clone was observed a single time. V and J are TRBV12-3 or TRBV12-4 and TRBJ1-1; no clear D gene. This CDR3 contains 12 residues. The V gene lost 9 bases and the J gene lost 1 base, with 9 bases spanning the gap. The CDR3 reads CASFRENTEAFF. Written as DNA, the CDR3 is TGTGCCAGTTTTCGGGAGAACACTGAAGCTTTCTTT.

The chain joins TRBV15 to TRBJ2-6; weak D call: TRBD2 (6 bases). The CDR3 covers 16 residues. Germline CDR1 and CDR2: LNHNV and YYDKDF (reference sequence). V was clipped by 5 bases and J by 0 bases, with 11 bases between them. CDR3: CATSPWRGSGANVLTF. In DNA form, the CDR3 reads TGTGCCACCAGCCCCTGGAGGGGCTCTGGGGCCAACGTCCTGACTTTC.

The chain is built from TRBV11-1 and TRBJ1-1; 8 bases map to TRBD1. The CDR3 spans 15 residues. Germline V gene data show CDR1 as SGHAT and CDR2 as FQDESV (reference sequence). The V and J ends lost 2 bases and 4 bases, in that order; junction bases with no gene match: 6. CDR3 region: CASSLQGAQTTEAFF. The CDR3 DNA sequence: TGTGCCAGCAGCTTACAGGGGGCGCAAACCACTGAAGCTTTCTTT. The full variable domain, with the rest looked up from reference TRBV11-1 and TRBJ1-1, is EAEVAQSPRYKITEKSQAVAFWCDPISGHATLYWYRQILGQGPELLVQFQDESVVDDSQLPKDRFSAERLKGVDSTLKIQPAELGDSAMYLCASSLQGAQTTEAFFGQGTRLTVV.

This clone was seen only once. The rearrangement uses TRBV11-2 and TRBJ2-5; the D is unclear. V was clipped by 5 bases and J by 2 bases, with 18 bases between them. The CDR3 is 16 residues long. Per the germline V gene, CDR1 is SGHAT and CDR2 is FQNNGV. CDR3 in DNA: TGTGCCAGCAGCCCTCGAGGCCAGCGCCTACAAGAGACCCAGTACTTC. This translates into CASSPRGQRLQETQYF.

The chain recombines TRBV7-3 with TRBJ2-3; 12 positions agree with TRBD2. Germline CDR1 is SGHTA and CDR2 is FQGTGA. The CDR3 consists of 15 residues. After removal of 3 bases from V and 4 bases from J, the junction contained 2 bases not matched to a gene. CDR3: CASSLGLAGADTQYF. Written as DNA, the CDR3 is TGTGCCAGCAGCTTGGGACTAGCGGGCGCAGATACGCAGTATTTT.

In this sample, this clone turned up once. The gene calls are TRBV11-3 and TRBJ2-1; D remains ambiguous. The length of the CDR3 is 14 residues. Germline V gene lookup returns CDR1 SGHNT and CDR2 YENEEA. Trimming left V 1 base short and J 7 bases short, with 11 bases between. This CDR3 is CASSLGGRWNEQFF. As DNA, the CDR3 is TGTGCCAGCAGCTTAGGTGGCCGTTGGAATGAGCAGTTCTTC. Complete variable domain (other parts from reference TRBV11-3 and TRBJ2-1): EAGVVQSPRYKIIEKKQPVAFWCNPISGHNTLYWYLQNLGQGPELLIRYENEEAVDDSQLPKDRFSAERLKGVDSTLKIQPAELGDSAVYLCASSLGGRWNEQFFGPGTRLTVL.

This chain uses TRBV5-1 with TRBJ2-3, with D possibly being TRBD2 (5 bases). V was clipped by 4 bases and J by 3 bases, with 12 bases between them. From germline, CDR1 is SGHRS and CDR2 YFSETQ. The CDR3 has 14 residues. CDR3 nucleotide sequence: TGCGCCAGCAGCCCACCTTCGGGGACAGATACGCAGTATTTT. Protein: CASSPPSGTDTQYF.

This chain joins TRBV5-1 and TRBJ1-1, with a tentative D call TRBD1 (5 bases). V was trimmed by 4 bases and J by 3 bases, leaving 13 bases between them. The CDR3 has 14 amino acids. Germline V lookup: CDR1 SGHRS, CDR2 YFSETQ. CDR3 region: CASSRQNLDTEAFF. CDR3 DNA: TGCGCCAGCAGCCGACAGAACCTGGACACTGAAGCTTTCTTT.

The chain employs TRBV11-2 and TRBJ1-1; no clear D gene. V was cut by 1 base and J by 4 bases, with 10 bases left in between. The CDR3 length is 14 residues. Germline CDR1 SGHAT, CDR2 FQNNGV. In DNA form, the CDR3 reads TGTGCCAGCAGCTTAGTGCGGGGAGCCACTGAAGCTTTCTTT. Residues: CASSLVRGATEAFF.

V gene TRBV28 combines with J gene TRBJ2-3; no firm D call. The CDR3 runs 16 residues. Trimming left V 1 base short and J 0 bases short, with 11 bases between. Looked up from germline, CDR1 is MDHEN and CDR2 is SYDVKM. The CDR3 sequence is CASSLFEQSSTDTQYF. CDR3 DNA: TGTGCCAGCAGTTTATTCGAACAGTCTAGCACAGATACGCAGTATTTT.

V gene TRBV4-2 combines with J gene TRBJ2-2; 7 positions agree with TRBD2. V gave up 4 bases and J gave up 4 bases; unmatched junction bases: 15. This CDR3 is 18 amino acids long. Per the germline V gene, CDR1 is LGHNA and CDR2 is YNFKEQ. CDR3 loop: CASSREGQETLSTGELFF. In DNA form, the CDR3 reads TGTGCCAGCAGCCGGGAGGGTCAGGAGACCTTGAGCACCGGGGAGCTGTTTTTT.

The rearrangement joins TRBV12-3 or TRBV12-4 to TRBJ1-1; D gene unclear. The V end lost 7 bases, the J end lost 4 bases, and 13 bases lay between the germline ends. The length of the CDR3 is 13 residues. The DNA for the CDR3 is TGTGCCAGCACTTTGTCCTGGGCCACTGAAGCTTTCTTT. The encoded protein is CASTLSWATEAFF.

CDR3 DNA: TGTGCCAGCAGTTCAACCTATAGCAATCAGCCCCAGCATTTT. Its protein is CASSSTYSNQPQHF. The rearrangement joins TRBV6-5 to TRBJ1-5, with D unclear. Germline V gene sequence: CDR1 MNHEY, CDR2 SVGAGI. This CDR3 contains 14 residues. The V end lost 4 bases, the J end lost 0 bases, and 7 bases lay between the germline ends.

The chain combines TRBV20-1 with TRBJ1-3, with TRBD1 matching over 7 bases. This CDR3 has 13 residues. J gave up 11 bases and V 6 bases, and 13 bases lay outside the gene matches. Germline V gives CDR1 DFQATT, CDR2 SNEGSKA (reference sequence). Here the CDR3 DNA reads TGCAGTGCAAGTACAGGGGTCTTAGGGGCCATATATTTT. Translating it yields CSASTGVLGAIYF.

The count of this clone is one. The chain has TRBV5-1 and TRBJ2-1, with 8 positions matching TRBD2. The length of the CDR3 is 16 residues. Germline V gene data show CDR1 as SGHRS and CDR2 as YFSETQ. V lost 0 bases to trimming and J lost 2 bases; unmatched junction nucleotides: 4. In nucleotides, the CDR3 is TGCGCCAGCAGCTTGGCCGCGCGGGGGGCCTACAATGAGCAGTTCTTC. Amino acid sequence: CASSLAARGAYNEQFF.

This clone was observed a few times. The CDR3 spells CASRPGGGTEQYF. The DNA of the CDR3 is TGCGCCAGCAGGCCCGGGGGGGGAACCGAGCAGTACTTC. The rearrangement uses TRBV5-1 and TRBJ2-7; TRBD2 matches at 8 bases. Germline-derived CDR1 and CDR2 are SGHRS and YFSETQ. This CDR3 has 13 amino acids. Unmatched junction bases numbered 7, after V lost 5 bases and J lost 6 bases.

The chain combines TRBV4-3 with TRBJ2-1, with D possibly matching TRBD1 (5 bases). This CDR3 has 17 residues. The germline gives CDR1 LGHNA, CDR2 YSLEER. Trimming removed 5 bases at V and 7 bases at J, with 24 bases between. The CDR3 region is CASSKIVGVRARNEQFF. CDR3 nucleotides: TGCGCCAGCAGCAAGATAGTGGGTGTCAGGGCCAGGAATGAGCAGTTCTTC.

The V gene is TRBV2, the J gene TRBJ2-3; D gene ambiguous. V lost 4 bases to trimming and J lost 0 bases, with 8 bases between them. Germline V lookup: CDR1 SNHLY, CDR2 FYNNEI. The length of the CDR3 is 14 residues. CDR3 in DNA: TGTGCCAGCAGTGGACCACAGAGCACAGATACGCAGTATTTT. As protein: CASSGPQSTDTQYF.

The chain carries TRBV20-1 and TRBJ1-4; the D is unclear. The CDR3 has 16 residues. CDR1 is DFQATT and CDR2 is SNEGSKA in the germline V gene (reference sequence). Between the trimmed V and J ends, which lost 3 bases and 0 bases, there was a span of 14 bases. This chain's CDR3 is CSASPEVRATNEKLFF. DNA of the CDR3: TGCAGTGCTAGTCCGGAGGTCCGAGCAACTAATGAAAAACTGTTTTTT.

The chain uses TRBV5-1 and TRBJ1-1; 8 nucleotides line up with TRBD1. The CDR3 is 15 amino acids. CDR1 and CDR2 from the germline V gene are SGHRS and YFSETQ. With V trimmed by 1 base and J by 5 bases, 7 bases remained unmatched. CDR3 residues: CASSLLSQGATEAFF. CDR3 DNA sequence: TGCGCCAGCAGCTTGTTGTCCCAGGGGGCGACTGAAGCTTTCTTT.

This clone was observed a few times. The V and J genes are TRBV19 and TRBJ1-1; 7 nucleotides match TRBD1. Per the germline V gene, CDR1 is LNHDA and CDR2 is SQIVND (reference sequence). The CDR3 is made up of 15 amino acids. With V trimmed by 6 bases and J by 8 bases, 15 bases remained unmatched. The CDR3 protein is CASRYRQGGVVEAFF. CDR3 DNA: TGTGCCAGTAGATATCGACAGGGAGGAGTCGTAGAAGCTTTCTTT.

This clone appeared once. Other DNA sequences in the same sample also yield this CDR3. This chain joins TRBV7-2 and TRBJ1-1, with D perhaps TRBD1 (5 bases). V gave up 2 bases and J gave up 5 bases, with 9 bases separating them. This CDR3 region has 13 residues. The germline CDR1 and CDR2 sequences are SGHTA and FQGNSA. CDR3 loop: CASSLRGGTEAFF. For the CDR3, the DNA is TGTGCCAGCAGCTTACGGGGGGGGACTGAAGCTTTCTTT.

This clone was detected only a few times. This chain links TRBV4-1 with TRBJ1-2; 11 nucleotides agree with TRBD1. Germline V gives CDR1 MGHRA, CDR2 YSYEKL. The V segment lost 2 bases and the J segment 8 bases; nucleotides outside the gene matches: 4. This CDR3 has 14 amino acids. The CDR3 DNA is TGCGCCAGCAGCCAACCGGGACAGGGGGAAGGCTACACCTTC. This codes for CASSQPGQGEGYTF.

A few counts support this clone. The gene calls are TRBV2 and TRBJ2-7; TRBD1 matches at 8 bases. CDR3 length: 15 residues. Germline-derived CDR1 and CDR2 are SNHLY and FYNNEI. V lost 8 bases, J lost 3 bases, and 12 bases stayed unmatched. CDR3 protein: CASEGGGQGNYEQYF. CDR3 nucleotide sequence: TGTGCCAGCGAGGGGGGTGGACAGGGAAACTACGAGCAGTACTTC.

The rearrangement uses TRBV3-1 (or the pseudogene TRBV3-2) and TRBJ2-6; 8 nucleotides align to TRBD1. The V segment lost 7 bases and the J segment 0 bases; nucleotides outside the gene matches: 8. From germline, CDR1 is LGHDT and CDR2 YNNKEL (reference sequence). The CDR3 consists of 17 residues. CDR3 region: CASTPGQGFSGANVLTF. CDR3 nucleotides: TGTGCCAGCACCCCAGGACAGGGATTCTCTGGGGCCAACGTCCTGACTTTC.